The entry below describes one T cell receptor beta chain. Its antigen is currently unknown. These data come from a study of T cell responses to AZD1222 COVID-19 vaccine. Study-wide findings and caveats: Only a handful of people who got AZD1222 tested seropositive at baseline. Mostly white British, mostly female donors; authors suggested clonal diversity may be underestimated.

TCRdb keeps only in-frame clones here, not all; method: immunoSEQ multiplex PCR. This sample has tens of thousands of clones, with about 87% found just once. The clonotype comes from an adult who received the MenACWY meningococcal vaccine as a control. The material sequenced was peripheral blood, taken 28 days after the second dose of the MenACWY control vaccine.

The CDR3 region has the DNA TGTGCCAGCAGCCCCCGACAGGAGAGCTCCTACAATGAGCAGTTCTTC. This encodes CASSPRQESSYNEQFF. V usage is TRBV4-2 and J usage is TRBJ2-1; D perhaps matches TRBD1 (6 bases). Trimming pared 4 bases from V and 0 bases from J, leaving 13 bases between. The length of the CDR3 is 16 residues. CDR1 and CDR2 from the germline V gene are LGHNA and YNFKEQ.